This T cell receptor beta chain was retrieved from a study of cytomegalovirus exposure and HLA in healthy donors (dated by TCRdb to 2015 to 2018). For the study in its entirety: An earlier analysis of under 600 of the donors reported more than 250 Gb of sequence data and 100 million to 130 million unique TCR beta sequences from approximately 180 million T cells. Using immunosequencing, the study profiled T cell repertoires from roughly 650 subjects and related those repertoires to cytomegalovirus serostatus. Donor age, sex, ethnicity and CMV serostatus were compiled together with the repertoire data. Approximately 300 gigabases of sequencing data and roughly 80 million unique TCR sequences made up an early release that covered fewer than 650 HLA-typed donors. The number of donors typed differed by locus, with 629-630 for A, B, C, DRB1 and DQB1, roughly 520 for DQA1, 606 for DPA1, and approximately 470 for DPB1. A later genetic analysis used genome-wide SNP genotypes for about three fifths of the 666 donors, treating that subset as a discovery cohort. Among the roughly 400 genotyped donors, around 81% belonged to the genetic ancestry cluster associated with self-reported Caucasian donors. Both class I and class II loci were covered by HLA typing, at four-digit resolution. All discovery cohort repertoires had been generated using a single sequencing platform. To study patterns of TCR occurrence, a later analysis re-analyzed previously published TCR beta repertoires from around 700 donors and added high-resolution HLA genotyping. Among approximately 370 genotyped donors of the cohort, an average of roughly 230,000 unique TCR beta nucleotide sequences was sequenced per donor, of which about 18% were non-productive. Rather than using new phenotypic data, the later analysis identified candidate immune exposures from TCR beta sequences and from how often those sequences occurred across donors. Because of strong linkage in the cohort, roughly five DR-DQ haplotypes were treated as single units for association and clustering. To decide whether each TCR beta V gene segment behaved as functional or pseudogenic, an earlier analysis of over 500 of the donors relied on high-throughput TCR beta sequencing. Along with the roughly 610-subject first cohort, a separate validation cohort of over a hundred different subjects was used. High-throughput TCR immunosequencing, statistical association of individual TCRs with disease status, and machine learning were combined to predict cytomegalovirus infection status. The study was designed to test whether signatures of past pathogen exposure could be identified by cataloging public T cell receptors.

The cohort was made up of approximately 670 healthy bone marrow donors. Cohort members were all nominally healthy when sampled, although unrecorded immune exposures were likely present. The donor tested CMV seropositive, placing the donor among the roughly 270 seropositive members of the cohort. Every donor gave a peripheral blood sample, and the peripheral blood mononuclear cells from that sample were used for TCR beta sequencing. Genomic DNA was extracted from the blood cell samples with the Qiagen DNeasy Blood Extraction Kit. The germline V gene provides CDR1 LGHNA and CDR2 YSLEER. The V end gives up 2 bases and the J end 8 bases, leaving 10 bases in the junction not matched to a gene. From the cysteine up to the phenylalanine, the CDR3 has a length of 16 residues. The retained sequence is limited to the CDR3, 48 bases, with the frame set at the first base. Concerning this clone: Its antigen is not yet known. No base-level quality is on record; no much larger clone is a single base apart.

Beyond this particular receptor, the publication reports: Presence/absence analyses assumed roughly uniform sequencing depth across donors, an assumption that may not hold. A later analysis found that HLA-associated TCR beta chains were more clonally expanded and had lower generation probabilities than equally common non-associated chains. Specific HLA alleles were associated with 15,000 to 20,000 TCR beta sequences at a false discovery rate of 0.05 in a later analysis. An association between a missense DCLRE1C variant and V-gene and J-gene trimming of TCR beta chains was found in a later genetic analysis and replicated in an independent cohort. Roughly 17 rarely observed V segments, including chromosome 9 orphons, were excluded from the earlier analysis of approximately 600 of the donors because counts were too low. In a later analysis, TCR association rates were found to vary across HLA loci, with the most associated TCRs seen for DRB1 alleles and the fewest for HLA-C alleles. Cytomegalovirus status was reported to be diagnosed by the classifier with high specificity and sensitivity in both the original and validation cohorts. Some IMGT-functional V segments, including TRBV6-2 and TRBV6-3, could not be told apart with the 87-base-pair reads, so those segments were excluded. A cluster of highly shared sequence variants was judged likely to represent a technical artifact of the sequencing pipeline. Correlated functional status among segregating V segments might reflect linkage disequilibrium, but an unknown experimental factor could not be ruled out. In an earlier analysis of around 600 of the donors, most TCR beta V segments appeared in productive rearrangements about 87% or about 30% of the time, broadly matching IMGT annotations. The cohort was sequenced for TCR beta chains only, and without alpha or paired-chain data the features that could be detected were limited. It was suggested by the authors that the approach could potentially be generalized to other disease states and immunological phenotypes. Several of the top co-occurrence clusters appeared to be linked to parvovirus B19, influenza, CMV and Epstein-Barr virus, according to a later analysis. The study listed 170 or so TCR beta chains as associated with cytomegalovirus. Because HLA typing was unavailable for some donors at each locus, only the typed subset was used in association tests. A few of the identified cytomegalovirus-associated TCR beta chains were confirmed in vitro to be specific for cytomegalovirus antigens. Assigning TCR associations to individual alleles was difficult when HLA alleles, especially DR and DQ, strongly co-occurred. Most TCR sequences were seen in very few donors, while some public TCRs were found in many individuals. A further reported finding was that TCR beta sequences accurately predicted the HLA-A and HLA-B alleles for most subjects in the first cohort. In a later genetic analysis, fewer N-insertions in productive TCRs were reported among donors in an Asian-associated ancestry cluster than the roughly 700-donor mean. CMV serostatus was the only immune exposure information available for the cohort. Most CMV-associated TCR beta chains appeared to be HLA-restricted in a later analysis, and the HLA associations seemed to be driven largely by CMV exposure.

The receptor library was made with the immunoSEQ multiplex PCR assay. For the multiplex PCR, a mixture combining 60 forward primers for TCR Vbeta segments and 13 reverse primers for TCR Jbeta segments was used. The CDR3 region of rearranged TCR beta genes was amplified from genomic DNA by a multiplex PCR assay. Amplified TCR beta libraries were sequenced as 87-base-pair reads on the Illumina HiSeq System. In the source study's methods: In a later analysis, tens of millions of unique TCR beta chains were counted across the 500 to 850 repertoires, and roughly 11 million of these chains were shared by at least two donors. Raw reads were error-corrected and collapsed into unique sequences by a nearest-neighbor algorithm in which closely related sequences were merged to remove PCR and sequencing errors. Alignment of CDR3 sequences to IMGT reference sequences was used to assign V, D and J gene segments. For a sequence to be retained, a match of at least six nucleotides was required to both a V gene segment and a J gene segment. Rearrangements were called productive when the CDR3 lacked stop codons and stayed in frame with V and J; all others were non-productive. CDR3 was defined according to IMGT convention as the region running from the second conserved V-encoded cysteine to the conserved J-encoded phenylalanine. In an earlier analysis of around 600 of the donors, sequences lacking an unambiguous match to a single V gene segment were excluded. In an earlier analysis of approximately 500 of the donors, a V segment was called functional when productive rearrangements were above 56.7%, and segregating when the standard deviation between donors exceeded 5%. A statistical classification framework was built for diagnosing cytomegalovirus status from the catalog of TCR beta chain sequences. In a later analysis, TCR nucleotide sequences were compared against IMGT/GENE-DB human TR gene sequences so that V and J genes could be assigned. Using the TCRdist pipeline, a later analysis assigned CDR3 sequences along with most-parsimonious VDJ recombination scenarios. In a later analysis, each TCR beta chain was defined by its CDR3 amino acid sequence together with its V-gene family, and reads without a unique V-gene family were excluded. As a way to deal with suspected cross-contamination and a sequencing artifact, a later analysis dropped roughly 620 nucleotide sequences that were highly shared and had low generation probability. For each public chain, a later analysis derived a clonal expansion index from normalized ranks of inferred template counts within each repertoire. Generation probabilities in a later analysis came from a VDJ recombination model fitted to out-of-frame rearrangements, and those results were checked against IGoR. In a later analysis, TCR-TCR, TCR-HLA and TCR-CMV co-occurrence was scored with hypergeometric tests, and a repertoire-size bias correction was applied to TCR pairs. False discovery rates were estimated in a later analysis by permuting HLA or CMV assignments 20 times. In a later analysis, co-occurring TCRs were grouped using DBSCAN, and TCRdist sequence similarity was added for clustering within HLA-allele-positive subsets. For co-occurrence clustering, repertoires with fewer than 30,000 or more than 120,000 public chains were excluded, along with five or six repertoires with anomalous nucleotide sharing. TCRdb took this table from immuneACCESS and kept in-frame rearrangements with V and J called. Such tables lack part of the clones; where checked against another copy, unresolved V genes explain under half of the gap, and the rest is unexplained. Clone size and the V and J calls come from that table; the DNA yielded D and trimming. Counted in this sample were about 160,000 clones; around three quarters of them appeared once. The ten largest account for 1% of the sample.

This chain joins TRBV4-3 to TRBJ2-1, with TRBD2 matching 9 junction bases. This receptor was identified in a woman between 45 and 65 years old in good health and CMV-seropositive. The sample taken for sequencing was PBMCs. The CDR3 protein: CASSQQRLAGRDEQFF. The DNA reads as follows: TGCGCCAGCAGCCAACAACGTCTAGCGGGGCGGGATGAGCAGTTCTTC.